Each of the 14 T cell receptor beta chains below was sequenced from the same sample in a study of T-cell reconstitution after alpha-beta-depleted transplantation in children. For TCRbeta, the library was prepared with unique molecular identifiers. MiXCR, applied by TCRdb to the PCR reads, yields one record per CDR3 protein. The sample includes 600,000 to 700,000 distinct CDR3 sequences, around 12% of them seen just once. This sample comprised PBMCs, obtained before TCRalphabeta/CD19-depleted stem cell transplant. The receptor source for this set is a girl aged 2-15 years with congenital amegakaryocytic thrombocytopenia, due to receive a stem cell transplant.

This clonotype turned up a few times. CDR3 bases: TGTGCCAGCAGTTTGTACGGGATCACTTACGAGCAGTACTTC. Amino acids: CASSLYGITYEQYF. V is TRBV12-3 or TRBV12-4 and J is TRBJ2-7; TRBD2 is a possible D gene (5 bases). CDR3 length equals 14 residues. Deletions cut 3 bases from V and 4 bases from J, with 13 bases between.

The chain joins TRBV6-5 to TRBJ2-7; D possibly corresponds to TRBD2 (5 bases). Trimming removed 4 bases at V and 2 bases at J, with 15 bases between. Germline CDR1 reads MNHEY; CDR2 reads SVGAGI. The CDR3 spans 15 residues. The DNA of the CDR3 is TGTGCCAGCAGTTTTCGCGCTAGCTGGGCCTACGAGCAGTACTTC. This gives the protein CASSFRASWAYEQYF.

For this clonotype: The junction departs from the called germline gene at one end, perhaps through a read error. This chain joins TRBV5-1 and TRBJ2-2; the D is unclear. The CDR3 has 15 amino acids. Germline V lookup: CDR1 SGHRS, CDR2 YFSETQ. CDR3 DNA: TGCGCCAGGAGCTTGGCCCAAGCGAGCACCGGGGAGCTGTTTTTT. Its protein is CARSLAQASTGELFF.

This clonotype was counted many times. V and J are TRBV20-1 and TRBJ2-7; D ambiguous. Trimming took 5 bases from V and 3 from J, leaving 20 bases between them. Per germline, CDR1 DFQATT and CDR2 SNEGSKA (reference sequence). The CDR3 has 15 residues. CDR3 coding DNA: TGCAGTGCTGGAGCGAATCGAATCAGTCGCTACGAGCAGTACTTC. Its protein is CSAGANRISRYEQYF.

The chain links TRBV5-1 to TRBJ1-5; a possible D gene is TRBD1 (5 bases). The CDR3 runs to 15 residues. Germline V gene data show CDR1 as SGHRS and CDR2 as YFSETQ. Trimming took off 0 bases at V and 7 bases at J, with 14 bases between the two ends. CDR3 in DNA: TGCGCCAGCAGCTTGGATGCGACATCAGGGCAGCCCCAGCATTTT. The encoded protein is CASSLDATSGQPQHF.

V usage is TRBV29-1 and J usage is TRBJ1-1; 8 bases match TRBD1. CDR3 size: 11 residues. The V and J ends lost 6 bases and 8 bases, in that order; junction bases with no gene match: 5. Germline V gene data show CDR1 as SQVTM and CDR2 as ANQGSEA. The CDR3 reads CSVRQGTEAFF. The CDR3 nucleotides read TGCAGCGTCCGACAGGGGACGGAAGCTTTCTTT.

The sample holds a few counts of this clonotype. This chain connects TRBV6-2 or TRBV6-3 to TRBJ2-2, with 8 positions matching TRBD2. CDR3 size: 15 residues. Trimming removed 6 bases from V and 8 bases from J; junction bases left unmatched: 11. Per the germline V gene, CDR1 is MNHEY and CDR2 is SVGEGT. The CDR3 is CASSLREREKGELFF. In DNA form, the CDR3 reads TGTGCCAGCAGCCTCCGGGAGCGGGAGAAGGGGGAGCTGTTTTTT.

In this sample, this clonotype turned up once. This rearrangement joins TRBV20-1 to TRBJ2-1, with D unclear. Trimming pared 4 bases from V and 12 bases from J, leaving 19 bases between. Germline V gene lookup returns CDR1 DFQATT and CDR2 SNEGSKA (reference sequence). The CDR3 runs 13 residues. CDR3 amino acids: CSAKVSLTMGQFF. CDR3 in DNA: TGCAGTGCTAAGGTCTCCCTGACAATGGGGCAGTTCTTC.

The gene calls are TRBV28 and TRBJ1-5, with no clear D. CDR3 length: 15 amino acids. Germline V lookup: CDR1 MDHEN, CDR2 SYDVKM. V lost 7 bases and J 2 bases, leaving 15 bases between the germline ends. The CDR3 is CASTPSAQGNQPQHF. For the CDR3, the DNA is TGTGCCAGCACCCCCTCGGCACAAGGCAATCAGCCCCAGCATTTT.

This clonotype was seen a few times. The chain recombines TRBV20-1 with TRBJ2-3; the D gene is possibly TRBD2 (5 bases). V gave up 6 bases and J gave up 3 bases, with 19 bases separating them. This CDR3 has 15 residues. Per the germline V gene, CDR1 is DFQATT and CDR2 is SNEGSKA (reference sequence). CDR3 nucleotide sequence: TGCAGTGCGACTTCCGTCCGGGGTCGGACAGATACGCAGTATTTT. Amino acids: CSATSVRGRTDTQYF.

There are many counts of this clonotype. V gene TRBV29-1 combines with J gene TRBJ2-7; TRBD1 might be the D (6 bases). V was shortened by 4 bases and J by 2 bases, with 15 bases between the two germline ends. This CDR3 region has 14 residues. Germline V gene sequence: CDR1 SQVTM, CDR2 ANQGSEA. DNA for the CDR3: TGCAGCGTTGGGACAGCCAAACCCACCTACGAGCAGTACTTC. It encodes CSVGTAKPTYEQYF.

V is TRBV12-3 or TRBV12-4 and J is TRBJ2-7; 12 bases are shared with TRBD2. There are 17 residues in the CDR3. Germline trimming cut 5 bases from V and 4 bases from J; bases unmatched to any gene: 12. CDR3 in DNA: TGTGCCAGCAGTCAAAGGCGGACTAGCGGGAACTTGTACGAGCAGTACTTC. Translated: CASSQRRTSGNLYEQYF.

This clonotype was counted a few times. The chain couples TRBV7-3 to TRBJ1-2, with 7 bases matching TRBD1. The CDR3 sequence is 14 residues long. CDR1 is SGHTA, CDR2 FQGTGA, per germline. The junction had 10 bases not matched to a gene; V was cut back by 5 bases and J by 7 bases. Here the CDR3 reads CASSMNREGAGYTF. In DNA form, the CDR3 reads TGTGCCAGCAGCATGAACAGGGAGGGGGCTGGCTACACCTTC.

V and J are TRBV20-1 and TRBJ2-5, with D unclear. This CDR3 contains 13 residues. Trimming left V 3 bases short and J 3 bases short, with 11 bases between. Germline assignment: CDR1 DFQATT and CDR2 SNEGSKA (reference sequence). The CDR3 loop reads CSARRWEEETQYF. The CDR3 region has the DNA TGCAGTGCTAGGAGGTGGGAAGAAGAGACCCAGTACTTC.